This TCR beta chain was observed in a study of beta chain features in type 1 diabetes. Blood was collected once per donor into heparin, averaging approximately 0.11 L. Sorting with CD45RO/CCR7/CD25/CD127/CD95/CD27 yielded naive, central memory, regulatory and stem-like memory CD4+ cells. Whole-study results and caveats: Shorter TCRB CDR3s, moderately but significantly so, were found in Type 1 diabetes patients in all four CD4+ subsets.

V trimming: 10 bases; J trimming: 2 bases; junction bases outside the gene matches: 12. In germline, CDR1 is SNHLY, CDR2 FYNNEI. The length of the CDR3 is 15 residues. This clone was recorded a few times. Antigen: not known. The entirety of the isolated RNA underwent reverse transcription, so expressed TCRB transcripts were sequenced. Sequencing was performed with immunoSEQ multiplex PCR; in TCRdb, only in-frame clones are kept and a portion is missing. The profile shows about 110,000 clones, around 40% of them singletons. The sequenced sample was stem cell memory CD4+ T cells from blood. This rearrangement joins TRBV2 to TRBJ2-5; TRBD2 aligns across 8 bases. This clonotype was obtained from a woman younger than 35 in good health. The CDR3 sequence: CATREAGAHQETQYF. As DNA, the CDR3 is TGTGCCACCCGGGAAGCGGGAGCCCATCAAGAGACCCAGTACTTC.